This entry lists 27 T cell receptor beta chains sequenced from one sample in a study of blood T cell repertoires in COVID-19. Clones were read by immunoSEQ multiplex PCR, and TCRdb kept only the in-frame ones, dropping some. This table holds around 180,000 clones, 83% found once. The sequencing input was peripheral blood. These receptor sequences come from a human donor in a cohort sampled during active COVID-19.

CDR3 sequence: CASSLAGGEEETQYF. DNA for the CDR3: TGTGCCAGCAGCTTAGCGGGAGGGGAAGAAGAGACCCAGTACTTC. V and J are TRBV7-3 and TRBJ2-5, with TRBD2 matching over 9 bases. The length of the CDR3 is 15 residues. Germline trimming cut 2 bases from V and 3 bases from J; bases unmatched to any gene: 4. Germline CDR1 is SGHTA and CDR2 is FQGTGA.

This clone came up a few times. The V call is TRBV4-1, the J call TRBJ1-1, with a weak D call TRBD1 (6 bases). V shed 0 bases and J shed 3 bases, with 11 bases lying between them. This CDR3 region has 15 residues. Looked up from germline, CDR1 is MGHRA and CDR2 is YSYEKL. This CDR3 reads CASSQDAQGHTEAFF. CDR3 sequence (DNA): TGCGCCAGCAGCCAAGACGCCCAGGGGCACACTGAAGCTTTCTTT.

The table lists this clone with a count of one. The V gene is TRBV28, the J gene TRBJ1-3; D unclear. Germline loops: CDR1 MDHEN, CDR2 SYDVKM. Trimming took 9 bases from V and 4 from J, leaving 13 bases between them. The CDR3 has 13 residues. CDR3 loop: CASTRSSGNTIYF. CDR3 nucleotide sequence: TGTGCCAGTACGAGGTCATCCGGAAACACCATATATTTT.

The chain carries TRBV2 and TRBJ2-1; possibly TRBD2 for D (5 bases). V shed 7 bases and J shed 5 bases, with 12 bases lying between them. Germline V gives CDR1 SNHLY, CDR2 FYNNEI. The length of the CDR3 is 13 residues. Here the CDR3 reads CASMRVPNNEQFF. CDR3 sequence (DNA): TGTGCCAGCATGAGGGTTCCCAACAATGAGCAGTTCTTC.

The table lists this clone with a count of one. V usage is TRBV9 and J usage is TRBJ2-7; TRBD1 aligns across 10 bases. Germline CDR1 reads SGDLS; CDR2 reads YYNGEE. The CDR3 consists of 15 residues. V shed 4 bases, J shed 0 bases, and the junction held 4 bases outside the gene matches. CDR3 DNA sequence: TGTGCCAGCAGCCCGGGACAGGGGCCCTCCTACGAGCAGTACTTC. It yields the protein CASSPGQGPSYEQYF. Full variable domain (missing parts from reference TRBV9 and TRBJ2-7): DSGVTQTPKHLITATGQRVTLRCSPRSGDLSVYWYQQSLDQGLQFLIQYYNGEERAKGNILERFSAQQFPDLHSELNLSSLELGDSALYFCASSPGQGPSYEQYFGPGTRLTVT.

The chain has TRBV27 and TRBJ1-2; TRBD1 matches 7 bases. The CDR3 sequence is 16 residues long. The V and J ends lost 4 bases and 4 bases, in that order; junction bases with no gene match: 12. Germline V lookup: CDR1 MNHEY, CDR2 SMNVEV (reference sequence). CDR3 amino acids: CASSSFLRTGSYGYTF. DNA for the CDR3: TGTGCCAGCAGTTCCTTTCTGAGGACAGGTTCCTATGGCTACACCTTC.

The J gene is TRBJ1-4, the V gene TRBV2; no clear D. With 5 bases removed from V and 0 bases from J, the gap between germline ends came to 16 bases. The CDR3 contains 17 residues. Germline V gene sequence: CDR1 SNHLY, CDR2 FYNNEI. The DNA of the CDR3 is TGTGCCAGCAGTTTGGGCCTCGGTACAGCAACTAATGAAAAACTGTTTTTT. Amino acid sequence: CASSLGLGTATNEKLFF.

The chain has TRBV6-5 and TRBJ2-7; the D gene is possibly TRBD1 (6 bases). The CDR3 length is 13 residues. Looked up from germline, CDR1 is MNHEY and CDR2 is SVGAGI. V lost 5 bases to trimming and J lost 7 bases, with 15 bases between them. CDR3 nucleotide sequence: TGTGCCAGCAGTCCGGACAGCCCTTTGGAGCAGTACTTC. Encoded protein: CASSPDSPLEQYF.

The chain is built from TRBV2 and TRBJ2-7; 7 bases line up with TRBD2. Germline assignment: CDR1 SNHLY and CDR2 FYNNEI. The CDR3 has 15 amino acids. V dropped 4 bases and J dropped 2; count of bases not matched to a gene: 8. CDR3: CASSGARGGAYEQYF. In nucleotides, the CDR3 is TGTGCCAGCAGTGGGGCGAGGGGAGGGGCCTACGAGCAGTACTTC.

The CDR3, as DNA: TGTGCCAGCAGTAACAGGGACAGGAACGAGCAGTACTTC. Amino acids: CASSNRDRNEQYF. J is TRBJ2-7 and V is TRBV6-2 or TRBV6-3, with 8 bases matching TRBD1. The germline gives CDR1 MNHEY, CDR2 SVGEGT. CDR3 length: 13 residues. V was clipped by 5 bases and J by 5 bases; unmatched bases: 5.

The J gene is TRBJ1-1, the V gene TRBV28; D is unresolved. V was trimmed by 5 bases and J by 6 bases, leaving 10 bases between them. Germline V gene sequence: CDR1 MDHEN, CDR2 SYDVKM. The length of the CDR3 is 12 residues. Here the CDR3 reads CASSTQAAEAFF. The CDR3 region has the DNA TGTGCCAGCAGTACCCAGGCTGCTGAAGCTTTCTTT.

This chain uses TRBV4-3 with TRBJ1-2, with D possibly being TRBD1 (5 bases). The germline V gene has CDR1 LGHNA and CDR2 YSLEER. The CDR3 runs 17 residues. Trimming shortened V by 4 bases and J by 2 bases, and 20 bases separated the two germline ends. The chain's CDR3 is CASSPNPRGGGNYGYTF. CDR3 in DNA: TGCGCCAGCAGCCCAAACCCCCGTGGGGGAGGAAACTATGGCTACACCTTC.

The chain uses TRBV7-3 and TRBJ2-1; D may be TRBD1 (5 bases). V was trimmed by 1 base and J by 9 bases, leaving 13 bases between them. CDR3 size: 14 residues. In germline, CDR1 is SGHTA, CDR2 FQGTGA. In DNA, the CDR3 is TGTGCCAGCAGCTTAAACCAGGGTGGTGGTGAGCAGTTCTTC. It specifies CASSLNQGGGEQFF.

The chain joins TRBV7-2 to TRBJ1-5, with D perhaps TRBD1 (6 bases). Trimming removed 2 bases from V and 3 bases from J, with 14 bases in between. CDR3 length: 16 amino acids. The germline CDR1 and CDR2 sequences are SGHTA and FQGNSA. CDR3 nucleotides: TGTGCCAGCAGCTTATTCGGGACATATAACAATCAGCCCCAGCATTTT. It is translated as CASSLFGTYNNQPQHF. The full variable domain, in which reference TRBV7-2 and TRBJ1-5 provide the parts outside the CDR3, is GAGVSQSPSNKVTEKGKDVELRCDPISGHTALYWYRQSLGQGLEFLIYFQGNSAPDKSGLPSDRFSAERTGGSVSTLTIQRTQQEDSAVYLCASSLFGTYNNQPQHFGDGTRLSIL.

The chain joins TRBV28 to TRBJ2-7; 10 bases are a match to TRBD1. V shed 5 bases and J 2 bases; nucleotides not matched to a gene: 3. Germline V lookup: CDR1 MDHEN, CDR2 SYDVKM. The CDR3 totals 14 residues. This CDR3 reads CASSGDRGTYEQYF. The CDR3 DNA follows: TGTGCCAGCAGTGGGGACAGGGGCACCTACGAGCAGTACTTC.

The CDR3 reads CASSRGGTLYGYTF. The CDR3 coding sequence is TGTGCCAGCAGTCGGGGGGGGACCCTATATGGCTACACCTTC. V gene TRBV6-2 or TRBV6-3 combines with J gene TRBJ1-2; the D gene is possibly TRBD1 (5 bases). Germline V CDR1 and CDR2: MNHEY, SVGEGT. V lost 5 bases and J 5 bases, leaving 15 bases between the germline ends. CDR3 size: 14 residues.

V and J are TRBV5-4 and TRBJ2-7; 7 bases fit TRBD1. The length of the CDR3 is 15 residues. V lost 4 bases to trimming and J lost 3 bases; unmatched junction nucleotides: 10. From germline, CDR1 is SGHNT and CDR2 YYREEE (reference sequence). The CDR3 DNA sequence: TGTGCCAGCAGCATCGCCGGGACAGCTTTCTACGAGCAGTACTTC. Its translation: CASSIAGTAFYEQYF.

This clone occurred once. In nucleotides, the CDR3 is TGTGCTAGTGGTTCCTCTAGGGACAGGGGCAATCAGCCCCAGCATTTT. Its translation: CASGSSRDRGNQPQHF. The chain has TRBV12-5 and TRBJ1-5; 9 bases line up with TRBD1. CDR3 length equals 16 residues. V gave up 4 bases and J gave up 2 bases; unmatched junction bases: 6. Germline CDR1 is LGHNT and CDR2 is FRNRAP.

The chain recombines TRBV19 with TRBJ2-7; 15 bases agree with TRBD2. The trim removed 5 bases at V and 2 bases at J, leaving 13 bases unmatched. The V gene's germline CDR1 is LNHDA and CDR2 SQIVND (reference sequence). CDR3 length: 19 residues. This CDR3 is CASSSGLAGGGMLPYEQYF. CDR3 nucleotide sequence: TGTGCCAGTAGTTCGGGACTAGCGGGAGGTGGAATGCTTCCCTACGAGCAGTACTTC. Using reference TRBV19 and TRBJ2-7 for the parts outside the CDR3, the full variable domain is DGGITQSPKYLFRKEGQNVTLSCEQNLNHDAMYWYRQDPGQGLRLIYYSQIVNDFQKGDIAEGYSVSREKKESFPLTVTSAQKNPTAFYLCASSSGLAGGGMLPYEQYFGPGTRLTVT.

The V call is TRBV3-1 (or the pseudogene TRBV3-2), the J call TRBJ2-7; D perhaps matches TRBD1 (5 bases). The V gene's germline CDR1 is LGHDT and CDR2 YNNKEL (reference sequence). The germline V and J ends were trimmed by 1 base and 5 bases, with 18 bases remaining between them. The CDR3 totals 16 residues. The CDR3 reads CASSQAGWQGRDEQYF. CDR3 bases: TGTGCCAGCAGCCAAGCTGGGTGGCAGGGCCGGGACGAGCAGTACTTC.

The DNA for the CDR3 is TGCGCCAGCAGCCAACGCCTAGTTTCCCACGAGCAGTACTTC. Translation gives CASSQRLVSHEQYF. The rearrangement joins TRBV4-3 to TRBJ2-7; D remains unclear. Trimming took 2 bases from V and 5 from J, leaving 13 bases between them. Germline V gene sequence: CDR1 LGHNA, CDR2 YSLEER. The CDR3 is made up of 14 amino acids.

Remarks on this clone: One junction end disagrees with the germline gene, perhaps due to a read error. J is TRBJ1-2 and V is TRBV2; maybe TRBD1 (5 bases). Germline loops: CDR1 SNHLY, CDR2 FYNNEI. The CDR3 covers 13 residues. CDR3 nucleotide sequence: TGTGCCAGCAGTGAATGGGGCCCGCTGAGCTATTCCTTC. It codes for CASSEWGPLSYSF.

V is TRBV28 and J is TRBJ1-2; 8 nucleotides match TRBD1. The ends lost 6 bases at V and 7 bases at J; junction bases unmatched: 16. Germline CDR1 is MDHEN and CDR2 is SYDVKM. This CDR3 has 16 residues. This chain's CDR3 is CASRTPGQAAKGGYTF. The CDR3 region has the DNA TGTGCCAGCAGAACCCCGGGACAGGCCGCAAAGGGTGGCTACACCTTC.

This clone has a handful of counts. V gene TRBV28 combines with J gene TRBJ1-4; TRBD1 is a possible D gene (6 bases). Per the germline V gene, CDR1 is MDHEN and CDR2 is SYDVKM. V lost 4 bases, J lost 5 bases, and 14 bases lay in between. CDR3 size: 15 residues. The chain's CDR3 is CASSSPGVGNEKLFF. As DNA, the CDR3 is TGTGCCAGCAGTTCCCCAGGGGTGGGGAATGAAAAACTGTTTTTT.

The chain carries TRBV5-1 and TRBJ2-3; 8 nucleotides line up with TRBD2. In germline, CDR1 is SGHRS, CDR2 YFSETQ. The CDR3 totals 15 residues. V lost 4 bases, J lost 5 bases, and 9 bases stayed unmatched. The CDR3 is CASSRTGGLEDTQYF. The CDR3, as DNA: TGCGCCAGCAGCCGAACGGGGGGGTTAGAAGATACGCAGTATTTT.

This clone appeared once. The chain uses TRBV4-2 and TRBJ2-2; the D gene is possibly TRBD1 (6 bases). Germline CDR1 and CDR2: LGHNA and YNFKEQ. V lost 3 bases to trimming and J lost 1 base, with 21 bases between them. CDR3 length: 19 amino acids. DNA of the CDR3: TGTGCCAGCAGCCAGGTCTGGGCACAGGGAAAATTGAACACCGGGGAGCTGTTTTTT. This encodes CASSQVWAQGKLNTGELFF.

The gene calls are TRBV3-1 (or the pseudogene TRBV3-2) and TRBJ2-7, with unresolved D. The CDR3 totals 15 residues. Trimming pared 0 bases from V and 0 bases from J, leaving 9 bases between. The germline V gene encodes CDR1 LGHDT and CDR2 YNNKEL (reference sequence). The CDR3 region is CASSQDAVSSYEQYF. In nucleotides, the CDR3 is TGTGCCAGCAGCCAAGATGCTGTTAGCTCCTACGAGCAGTACTTC.